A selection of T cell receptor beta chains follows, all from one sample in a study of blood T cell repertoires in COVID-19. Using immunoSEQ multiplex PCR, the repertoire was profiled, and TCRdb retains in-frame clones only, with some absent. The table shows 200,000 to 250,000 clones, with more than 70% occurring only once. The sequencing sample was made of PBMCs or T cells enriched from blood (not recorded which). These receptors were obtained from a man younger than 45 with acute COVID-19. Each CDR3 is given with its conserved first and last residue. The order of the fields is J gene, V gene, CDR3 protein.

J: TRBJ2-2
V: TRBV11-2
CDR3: CASSSIDWTGELFF

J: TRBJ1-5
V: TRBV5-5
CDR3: CASSSLGVQPQHF

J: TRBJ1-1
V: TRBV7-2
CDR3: CASSPWTGNTEAFF

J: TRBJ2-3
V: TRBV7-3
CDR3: CARDRDTDTQYF

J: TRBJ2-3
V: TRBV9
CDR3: CASSVRQSTDTQYF

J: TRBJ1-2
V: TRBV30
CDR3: CAWSVDRGAGYTF

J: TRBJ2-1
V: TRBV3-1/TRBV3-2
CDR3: CASSQMLADNEQFF

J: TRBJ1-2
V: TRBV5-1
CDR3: CASSIDRAGYTF

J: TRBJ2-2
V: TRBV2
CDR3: CASRVSGGVPGELFF

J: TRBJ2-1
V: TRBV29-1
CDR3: CSSWTSGGSDSYNEQFF

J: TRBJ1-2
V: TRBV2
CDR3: CASSAPGLGYGYTF

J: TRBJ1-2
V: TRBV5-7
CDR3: CASSVAPGQVNYGYTF

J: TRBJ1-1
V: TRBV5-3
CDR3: CARSPDRQVTEAFF

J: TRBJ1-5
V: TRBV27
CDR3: CASSTRTGVGQPQHF

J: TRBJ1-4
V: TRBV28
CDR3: CASSSGTGGAATNEKLFF

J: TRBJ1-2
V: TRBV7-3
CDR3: CASSAREGYGYTF

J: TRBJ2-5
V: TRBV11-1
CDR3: CASSGRDREVETQYF

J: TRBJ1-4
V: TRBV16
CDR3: CASSQQGSGEKLFF

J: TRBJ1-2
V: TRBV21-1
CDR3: CASSTRGEGDSYGYTF

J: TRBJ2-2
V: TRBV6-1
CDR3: CASSEATAGPGELFF

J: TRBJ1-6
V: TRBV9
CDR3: CASSVRDSNSPLHF

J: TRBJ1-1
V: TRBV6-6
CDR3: CASREAGFDEAFF

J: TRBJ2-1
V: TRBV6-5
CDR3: CATQGPLAVQFF

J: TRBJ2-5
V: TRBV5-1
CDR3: CASRPTGEETQYF

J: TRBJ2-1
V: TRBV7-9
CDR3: CASSENEQFF

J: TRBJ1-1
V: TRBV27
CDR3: CASSLGLLDTEAFF